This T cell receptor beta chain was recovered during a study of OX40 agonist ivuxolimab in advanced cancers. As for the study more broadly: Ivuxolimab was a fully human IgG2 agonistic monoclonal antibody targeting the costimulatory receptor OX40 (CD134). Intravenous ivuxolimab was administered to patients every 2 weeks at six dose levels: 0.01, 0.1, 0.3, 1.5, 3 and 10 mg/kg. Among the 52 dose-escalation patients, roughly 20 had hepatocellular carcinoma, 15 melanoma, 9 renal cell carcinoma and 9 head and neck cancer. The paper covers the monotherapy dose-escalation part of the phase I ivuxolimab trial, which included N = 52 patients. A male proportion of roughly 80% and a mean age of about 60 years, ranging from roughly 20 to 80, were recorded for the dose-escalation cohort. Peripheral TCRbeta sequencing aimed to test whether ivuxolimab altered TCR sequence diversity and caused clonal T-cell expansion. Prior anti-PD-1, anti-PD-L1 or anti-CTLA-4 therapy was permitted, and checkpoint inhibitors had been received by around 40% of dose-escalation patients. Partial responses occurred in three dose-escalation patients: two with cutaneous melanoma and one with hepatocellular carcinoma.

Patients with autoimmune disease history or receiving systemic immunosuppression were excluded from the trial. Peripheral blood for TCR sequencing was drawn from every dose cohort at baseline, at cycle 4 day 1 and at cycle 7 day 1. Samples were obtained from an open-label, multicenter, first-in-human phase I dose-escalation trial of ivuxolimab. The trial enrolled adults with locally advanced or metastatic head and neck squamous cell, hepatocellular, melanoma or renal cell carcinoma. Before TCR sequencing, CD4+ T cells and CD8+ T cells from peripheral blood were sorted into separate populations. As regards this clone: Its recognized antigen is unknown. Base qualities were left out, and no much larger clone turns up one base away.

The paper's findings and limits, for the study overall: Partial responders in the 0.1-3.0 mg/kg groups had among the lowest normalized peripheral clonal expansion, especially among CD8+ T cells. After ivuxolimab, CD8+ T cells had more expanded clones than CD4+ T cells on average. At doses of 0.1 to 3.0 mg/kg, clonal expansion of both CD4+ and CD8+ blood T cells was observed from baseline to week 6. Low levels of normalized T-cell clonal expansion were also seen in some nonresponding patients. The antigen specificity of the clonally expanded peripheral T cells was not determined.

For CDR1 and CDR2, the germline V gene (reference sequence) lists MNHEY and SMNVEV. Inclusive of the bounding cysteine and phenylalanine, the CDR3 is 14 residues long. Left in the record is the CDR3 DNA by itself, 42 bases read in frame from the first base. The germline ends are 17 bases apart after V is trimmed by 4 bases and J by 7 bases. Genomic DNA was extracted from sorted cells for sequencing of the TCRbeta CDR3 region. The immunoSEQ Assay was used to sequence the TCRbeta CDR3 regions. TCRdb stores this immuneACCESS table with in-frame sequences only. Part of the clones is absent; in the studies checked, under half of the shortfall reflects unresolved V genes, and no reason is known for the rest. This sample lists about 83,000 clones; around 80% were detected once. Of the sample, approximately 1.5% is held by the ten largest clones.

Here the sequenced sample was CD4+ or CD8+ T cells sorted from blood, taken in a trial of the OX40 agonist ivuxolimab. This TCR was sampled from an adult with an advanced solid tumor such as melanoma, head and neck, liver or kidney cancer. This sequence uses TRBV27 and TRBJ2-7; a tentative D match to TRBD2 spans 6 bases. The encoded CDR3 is CASSYRDSLREQYF. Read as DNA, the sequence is TGTGCCAGCAGTTACCGGGACTCATTACGGGAGCAGTACTTC.